What follows are 19 T cell receptor beta chains derived from one specimen sequenced in a study of T cell repertoires in cytomegalovirus infection. A single record per CDR3 protein comes from TCRdb applying MiXCR to the reads. The data contain about 300,000 distinct CDR3 sequences, approximately 10% of them seen just once; the ten biggest clones take up around 2.5%. Material: PBMCs. These receptors originate from a human donor in good health (CMV status not recorded). Some clones in this sample may be carry-over from other donors' samples.

At least ten counts were recorded for this clonotype. The chain combines TRBV7-2 with TRBJ1-2, with D maybe TRBD1 (5 bases). Trimming left V 5 bases short and J 4 bases short, with 20 bases between. Germline V gene lookup returns CDR1 SGHTA and CDR2 FQGNSA. The CDR3 spans 16 residues. CDR3 region: CASSRRRDPTGYGYTF. CDR3 nucleotides: TGTGCCAGCAGCCGCCGACGGGACCCTACCGGCTATGGCTACACCTTC.

This clonotype was seen many times. The gene calls are TRBV2 and TRBJ1-1; a possible D gene is TRBD1 (5 bases). With 5 bases removed from V and 3 bases from J, the gap between germline ends came to 13 bases. Germline CDR1 and CDR2: SNHLY and FYNNEI. The CDR3 consists of 14 residues. CDR3 DNA: TGTGCCAGCAGTTTTGACGGCAGGGACACTGAAGCTTTCTTT. Protein: CASSFDGRDTEAFF.

This clonotype was found many times. V is TRBV7-2 and J is TRBJ2-5; 7 bases align to TRBD2. Germline V gene data show CDR1 as SGHTA and CDR2 as FQGNSA. With V trimmed by 5 bases and J by 5 bases, 8 bases remained unmatched. CDR3 length: 14 residues. The DNA of the CDR3 is TGTGCCAGCAGCACAGGACTAGGACTGGAGACCCAGTACTTC. Residues: CASSTGLGLETQYF.

This clonotype was observed at least ten times. The chain uses TRBV7-2 and TRBJ2-3; a weak D match, TRBD2 (7 bases). The CDR3 has 15 amino acids. CDR1 and CDR2 from the germline V gene are SGHTA and FQGNSA. The ends were cut back, 5 bases at V and 1 base at J, with 13 bases in the middle. CDR3 sequence reads: CASSPPGGGTDTQYF. For the CDR3, the DNA is TGTGCCAGCAGCCCTCCGGGGGGCGGCACAGATACGCAGTATTTT. Full variable domain (rest looked up from reference TRBV7-2 and TRBJ2-3): GAGVSQSPSNKVTEKGKDVELRCDPISGHTALYWYRQSLGQGLEFLIYFQGNSAPDKSGLPSDRFSAERTGGSVSTLTIQRTQQEDSAVYLCASSPPGGGTDTQYFGPGTRLTVL.

This clonotype has a count of ten or more. This sequence joins TRBV5-4 and TRBJ1-2, with 7 bases matching TRBD1. The trim removed 0 bases at V and 4 bases at J, leaving 3 bases unmatched. The germline V gene encodes CDR1 SGHNT and CDR2 YYREEE (reference sequence). The CDR3 is 14 amino acids. CDR3 in DNA: TGTGCCAGCAGCTTGGAGGACAGGATCTATGGCTACACCTTC. It yields the protein CASSLEDRIYGYTF.

This clonotype came up many times. The chain carries TRBV6-1 and TRBJ1-1, with a tentative D call TRBD1 (6 bases). The CDR3 contains 14 residues. Trimming stripped 7 bases from V and 7 bases from J, with 19 bases between. Looked up from germline, CDR1 is MNHNS and CDR2 is SASEGT. The CDR3 protein is CASTLLPGAGEAFF. The CDR3 DNA is TGTGCCAGCACCCTCCTCCCGGGGGCCGGTGAAGCTTTCTTT.

In this sample, this clonotype turned up once. The CDR3 DNA sequence: TGCAGCGTCCAGGCTACTGAAGCTTTCTTT. This encodes CSVQATEAFF. V and J are TRBV29-1 and TRBJ1-1, with D unresolved. The CDR3 extends over 10 amino acids. CDR1 is SQVTM and CDR2 is ANQGSEA in the germline V gene. V lost 6 bases to trimming and J lost 5 bases, with 7 bases between them.

In this sample, this clonotype turned up many times. The J gene is TRBJ1-4, the V gene TRBV27; D unclear. V gave up 5 bases and J gave up 6 bases, with 16 bases separating them. Per the germline V gene, CDR1 is MNHEY and CDR2 is SMNVEV (reference sequence). The CDR3 extends over 15 amino acids. The CDR3, as DNA: TGTGCCAGCAGTGCCCTTTCCGGTTGGGATGAAAAACTGTTTTTT. This translates into CASSALSGWDEKLFF.

This clonotype came up many times. The rearrangement uses TRBV7-8 and TRBJ2-5; the match to TRBD1 covers 7 bases. Germline V gives CDR1 SGHVS, CDR2 FQNEAQ. J lost 2 bases, V lost 5 bases, and 23 bases had no gene match. The CDR3 consists of 20 residues. CDR3 protein: CASSARIGTATGVLQETQYF. The DNA for the CDR3 is TGTGCCAGCAGCGCCAGAATAGGGACGGCCACAGGGGTCCTTCAAGAGACCCAGTACTTC.

This clonotype was detected ten times or more. The chain couples TRBV14 to TRBJ2-1; D is perhaps TRBD2 (6 bases). Trimming took off 5 bases at V and 3 bases at J, with 17 bases between the two ends. This CDR3 has 16 residues. Germline V gene sequence: CDR1 SGHDN, CDR2 FVKESK. CDR3 protein: CASSVAGGIGYNEQFF. DNA of the CDR3: TGTGCCAGCAGCGTAGCCGGGGGAATAGGCTACAATGAGCAGTTCTTC.

At least ten counts were recorded for this clonotype. This chain links TRBV7-2 with TRBJ1-1; D may be TRBD1 (6 bases). V was pared by 5 bases and J by 6 bases, with 13 bases between. The germline gives CDR1 SGHTA, CDR2 FQGNSA. The CDR3 totals 13 residues. CDR3: CASSRQAASEAFF. The CDR3 bases are TGTGCCAGCAGCCGACAGGCTGCGTCTGAAGCTTTCTTT.

This clonotype came up a few times. The CDR3 DNA reads TGTGCCAGCTCACGCCTCAACTCTGGAAACACCATATATTTT. It specifies CASSRLNSGNTIYF. The chain combines TRBV18 with TRBJ1-3, with D uncertain. The CDR3 has 14 residues. Germline V gene lookup returns CDR1 KGHSH and CDR2 LQKENI. Between the trimmed V and J ends, which lost 4 bases and 0 bases, there was a span of 7 bases. The variable domain in full, completed from reference TRBV18 and TRBJ1-3, reads NAGVMQNPRHLVRRRGQEARLRCSPMKGHSHVYWYRQLPEEGLKFMVYLQKENIIDESGMPKERFSAEFPKEGPSILRIQQVVRGDSAAYFCASSRLNSGNTIYFGEGSWLTVV.

This clonotype was observed at least ten times. The CDR3 DNA reads TGCAGTGCTTCTAGCGGGGGGGCCTGGGCTTACAATGAGCAGTTCTTC. Its translation: CSASSGGAWAYNEQFF. J is TRBJ2-1 and V is TRBV20-1, with 12 bases aligning to TRBD2. The CDR3 consists of 16 residues. The trim removed 5 bases at V and 4 bases at J, leaving 9 bases unmatched. The V gene's germline CDR1 is DFQATT and CDR2 SNEGSKA (reference sequence).

This clonotype was picked up many times. V usage is TRBV7-2 and J usage is TRBJ2-1; 12 nucleotides agree with TRBD2. Germline assignment: CDR1 SGHTA and CDR2 FQGNSA. Germline trimming cut 5 bases from V and 8 bases from J; bases unmatched to any gene: 7. There are 15 residues in the CDR3. The CDR3 sequence is CASSRTSGVGDEQFF. The CDR3 DNA reads as TGTGCCAGCAGCCGGACTAGCGGGGTGGGGGATGAGCAGTTCTTC. Variable domain in full (rest from reference TRBV7-2 and TRBJ2-1): GAGVSQSPSNKVTEKGKDVELRCDPISGHTALYWYRQSLGQGLEFLIYFQGNSAPDKSGLPSDRFSAERTGGSVSTLTIQRTQQEDSAVYLCASSRTSGVGDEQFFGPGTRLTVL.

This clonotype was seen only a few times. V gene TRBV3-1 combines with J gene TRBJ1-2, with 7 bases that match TRBD1. V shed 2 bases, J shed 2 bases, and the junction held 5 bases outside the gene matches. CDR3 length: 15 amino acids. Per germline, CDR1 LGHDT and CDR2 YNNKEL (reference sequence). CDR3 coding DNA: TGTGCCAGCAGCCAATTGGACAGGTCAAACTATGGCTACACCTTC. Residues: CASSQLDRSNYGYTF.

This clonotype came up many times. The chain employs TRBV12-3 or TRBV12-4 and TRBJ1-2; D gene unclear. V was clipped by 5 bases and J by 4 bases, with 11 bases between them. The CDR3 has 13 residues. CDR3 in DNA: TGTGCCAGCAGTCCCGACGGAGGCTATGGCTACACCTTC. Its protein product is CASSPDGGYGYTF.

The gene calls are TRBV5-4 and TRBJ2-2, with D perhaps being TRBD1 or TRBD2 (5 bases each). The CDR3 loop spans 15 amino acids. The V end was cut by 6 bases, the J end by 4 bases, with 16 bases between. Looked up from germline, CDR1 is SGHNT and CDR2 is YYREEE (reference sequence). The CDR3 region is CASTPRAGTTGELFF. The CDR3 nucleotides read TGTGCCAGCACCCCACGAGCAGGGACCACCGGGGAGCTGTTTTTT. The variable domain in full, completed from reference TRBV5-4 and TRBJ2-2, reads ETGVTQSPTHLIKTRGQQVTLRCSSQSGHNTVSWYQQALGQGPQFIFQYYREEENGRGNFPPRFSGLQFPNYSSELNVNALELDDSALYLCASTPRAGTTGELFFGEGSRLTVL.

There are many counts of this clonotype. The V call is TRBV7-6, the J call TRBJ2-2; the match to TRBD1 covers 10 bases. The CDR3 sequence is 16 residues long. J was trimmed by 2 bases and V by 4 bases; bases with no gene match: 4. CDR1 and CDR2 (germline): SGHVS, FNYEAQ. In DNA, the CDR3 is TGTGCCAGCAGCTCTAGGACAGGGGGTAACACCGGGGAGCTGTTTTTT. Encoded protein: CASSSRTGGNTGELFF.

This clonotype was picked up many times. The chain employs TRBV7-8 and TRBJ2-1, with D perhaps matching TRBD1 (6 bases). V was cut by 5 bases and J by 0 bases, with 14 bases left in between. Per germline, CDR1 SGHVS and CDR2 FQNEAQ. There are 16 residues in the CDR3. CDR3: CASSLWDTNSYNEQFF. The CDR3 bases are TGTGCCAGCAGCCTATGGGACACCAACTCCTACAATGAGCAGTTCTTC. The variable domain in full, completed from reference TRBV7-8 and TRBJ2-1, reads GAGVSQSPRYKVAKRGQDVALRCDPISGHVSLFWYQQALGQGPEFLTYFQNEAQLDKSGLPSDRFFAERPEGSVSTLKIQRTQQEDSAVYLCASSLWDTNSYNEQFFGPGTRLTVL.